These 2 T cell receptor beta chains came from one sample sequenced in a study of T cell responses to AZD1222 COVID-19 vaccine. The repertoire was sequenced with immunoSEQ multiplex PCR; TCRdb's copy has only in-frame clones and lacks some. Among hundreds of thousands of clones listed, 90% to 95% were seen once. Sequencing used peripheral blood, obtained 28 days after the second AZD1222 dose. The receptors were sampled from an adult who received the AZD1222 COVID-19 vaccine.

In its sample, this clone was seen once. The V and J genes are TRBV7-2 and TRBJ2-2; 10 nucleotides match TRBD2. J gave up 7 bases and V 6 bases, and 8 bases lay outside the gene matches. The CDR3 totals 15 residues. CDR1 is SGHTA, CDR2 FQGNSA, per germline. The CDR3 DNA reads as TGTGCCAGCAGACCTAGACTAGCGGGTGACGGGGAGCTGTTTTTT. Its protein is CASRPRLAGDGELFF.

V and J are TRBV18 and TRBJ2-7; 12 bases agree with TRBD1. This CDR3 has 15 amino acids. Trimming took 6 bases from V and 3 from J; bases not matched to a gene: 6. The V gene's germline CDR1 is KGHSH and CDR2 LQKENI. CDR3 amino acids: CASSSGTGGFYEQYF. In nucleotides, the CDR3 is TGTGCCAGCTCGTCCGGGACAGGGGGCTTCTACGAGCAGTACTTC.